These 16 T cell receptor beta chains originate from one sample sequenced in a study of glioma-infiltrating T cells after dendritic cell vaccination. The method was immunoSEQ multiplex PCR; TCRdb's version includes in-frame clones alone and lacks a portion of them. The repertoire holds 55,000 to 75,000 clones, with about four fifths as singletons. The time point: after dendritic cell vaccination, including at tumor progression/relapse. The sequenced sample was blood, obtained after dendritic cell vaccination. The receptors originated from a human donor with glioblastoma.

The rearrangement links TRBV7-6 to TRBJ2-6; D is possibly TRBD1 (6 bases). In germline, CDR1 is SGHVS, CDR2 FNYEAQ. Trimming took 5 bases from V and 6 from J, leaving 11 bases between them. The CDR3 totals 14 residues. CDR3 sequence: CASSPDRSANVLTF. CDR3 DNA: TGTGCCAGCAGCCCCGACAGGTCGGCCAACGTCCTGACTTTC.

CDR3: CASRAGPDYEQYF. The CDR3 nucleotides are TGTGCCAGCAGGGCGGGGCCAGACTACGAGCAGTACTTC. The V gene is TRBV7-6, the J gene TRBJ2-7; tentative D call: TRBD2 (6 bases). The CDR3 runs to 13 residues. Germline V gene lookup returns CDR1 SGHVS and CDR2 FNYEAQ. V shed 6 bases and J shed 3 bases, with 12 bases lying between them. Variable domain in full (rest from reference TRBV7-6 and TRBJ2-7): GAGVSQSPRYKVTKRGQDVALRCDPISGHVSLYWYRQALGQGPEFLTYFNYEAQQDKSGLPNDRFSAERPEGSISTLTIQRTEQRDSAMYRCASRAGPDYEQYFGPGTRLTVT.

The rearrangement links TRBV29-1 to TRBJ2-3; D gene uncertain. The CDR3 has 13 residues. The V gene lost 3 bases and the J gene lost 0 bases, with 7 bases spanning the gap. Germline CDR1 SQVTM, CDR2 ANQGSEA. The CDR3 here is CSVEVTSTDTQYF. In nucleotides, the CDR3 is TGCAGCGTTGAGGTCACTAGCACAGATACGCAGTATTTT.

The rearrangement joins TRBV5-1 to TRBJ2-7; weak D call: TRBD1 (5 bases). Per germline, CDR1 SGHRS and CDR2 YFSETQ. V lost 2 bases and J lost 0, with 12 bases in between. This CDR3 comprises 15 residues. The CDR3 DNA reads as TGCGCCAGCAGCTTTCTCTGGGGCGGCTCCTACGAGCAGTACTTC. Encoded protein: CASSFLWGGSYEQYF.

The chain carries TRBV21-1 and TRBJ2-1; TRBD2 reflects the table's D call only, with no check against the DNA. TRBV21-1 is designated a pseudogene. CDR3 size: 16 residues. This chain's CDR3 is CASSGLYGGGDNEQFF. CDR3 bases: TGTGCCAGCAGCGGACTTTACGGCGGGGGAGACAATGAGCAGTTCTTC.

This clone showed up just a few times. This sequence joins TRBV7-9 and TRBJ1-2; 9 bases are shared with TRBD1. Germline loops: CDR1 SEHNR, CDR2 FQNEAQ (reference sequence). This CDR3 comprises 13 residues. V gave up 5 bases and J gave up 5 bases; unmatched junction bases: 3. In DNA, the CDR3 is TGTGCCAGCAGCATAGACAGGGGGTATGGCTACACCTTC. Translated: CASSIDRGYGYTF.

The V call is TRBV29-1, the J call TRBJ1-2; 11 positions match TRBD1. Trimming took 6 bases from V and 5 from J; bases not matched to a gene: 11. This CDR3 spans 15 amino acids. Germline V CDR1 and CDR2: SQVTM, ANQGSEA. CDR3 in DNA: TGCAGCGTGTATAAAGGGACAGGGGGGTTTTATGGCTACACCTTC. It codes for CSVYKGTGGFYGYTF.

This clone was detected once. The chain has TRBV5-4 and TRBJ1-2; 9 nucleotides agree with TRBD1. Trimming removed 2 bases from V and 7 bases from J; junction bases left unmatched: 6. The CDR3 contains 14 residues. Per germline, CDR1 SGHNT and CDR2 YYREEE (reference sequence). This CDR3 is CASSFRDRVAGYTF. Written as DNA, the CDR3 is TGTGCCAGCAGCTTTAGGGACAGGGTTGCTGGCTACACCTTC.

This clone appeared a few times. The CDR3, as DNA: TGTGCCACCTCTACAGGGTCCGCCGGGGAGCTGTTTTTT. Protein sequence: CATSTGSAGELFF. The V gene is TRBV15, the J gene TRBJ2-2; TRBD1 might be the D (6 bases). Germline assignment: CDR1 LNHNV and CDR2 YYDKDF (reference sequence). CDR3 length equals 13 residues. The V end was cut by 8 bases, the J end by 6 bases, with 13 bases between.

This chain joins TRBV29-1 and TRBJ2-7, with unresolved D. V lost 0 bases to trimming and J lost 0 bases, with 6 bases between them. The germline CDR1 and CDR2 sequences are SQVTM and ANQGSEA. The CDR3 sequence is 13 residues long. CDR3 DNA: TGCAGCGTTGAAGACAGTCCCTCCTACGAGCAGTACTTC. Residues: CSVEDSPSYEQYF.

A single count supports this clone. The sample carries other DNA sequences with the same CDR3. This sequence joins TRBV27 and TRBJ1-5, with 7 bases lining up with TRBD1. Trimming took 5 bases from V and 4 from J; bases not matched to a gene: 5. The CDR3 consists of 14 residues. Germline V lookup: CDR1 MNHEY, CDR2 SMNVEV (reference sequence). CDR3 region: CASSLRQGNQPQHF. CDR3 DNA: TGTGCCAGCAGTCTGCGACAGGGTAATCAGCCCCAGCATTTT.

The rearrangement links TRBV4-1 to TRBJ1-5; D remains unclear. The CDR3 runs 14 residues. Per germline, CDR1 MGHRA and CDR2 YSYEKL. With 0 bases removed from V and 7 bases from J, the gap between germline ends came to 10 bases. Here the CDR3 DNA reads TGCGCCAGCAGCCAAGAAGTGAGAGAACAGCCCCAGCATTTT. Protein sequence: CASSQEVREQPQHF.

The genes are TRBV5-1 and TRBJ2-5; 10 bases fit TRBD1. CDR1 and CDR2 (germline): SGHRS, YFSETQ. The CDR3 sequence is 14 residues long. V shed 7 bases and J 5 bases; nucleotides not matched to a gene: 8. DNA for the CDR3: TGCGCCAGCTCCCCCGACAGGGGGCTGGAGACCCAGTACTTC. It is translated as CASSPDRGLETQYF.

The gene calls are TRBV7-9 and TRBJ1-1, with D possibly being TRBD1 (5 bases). This CDR3 has 13 amino acids. The germline gives CDR1 SEHNR, CDR2 FQNEAQ (reference sequence). Trimming pared 5 bases from V and 4 bases from J, leaving 11 bases between. The CDR3 bases are TGTGCCAGCAGCATCAGGGAGGGCACTGAAGCTTTCTTT. Protein product: CASSIREGTEAFF.

The chain employs TRBV5-3 and TRBJ2-3; 9 bases are a match to TRBD2. TRBV5-3 is placed among ORFs of uncertain function. V was pared by 0 bases and J by 1 base, with 15 bases of the junction left unmatched. CDR3 size: 20 residues. The CDR3, as DNA: TGTGCCAGAAGCTTGGAAGCGGGGGGAAGGGGCGTCCTATGCACAGATACGCAGTATTTT. Translation gives CARSLEAGGRGVLCTDTQYF.

The gene calls are TRBV7-9 and TRBJ2-7, with D unresolved. Trimming pared 0 bases from V and 1 base from J, leaving 13 bases between. The CDR3 is made up of 16 amino acids. Germline CDR1 is SEHNR and CDR2 is FQNEAQ (reference sequence). The CDR3, as DNA: TGTGCCAGCAGCTTAGCGCGCGAATCCCCGTCCTACGAGCAGTACTTC. The encoded protein is CASSLARESPSYEQYF.